This T cell receptor (beta chain) originates from a study of T cells in Graves' hyperthyroidism and ophthalmopathy (dated by TCRdb to between 2017 and 2020). Regarding the complete study: Peripheral blood samples were taken at the time of initial diagnosis, prior to any treatment. A discovery cohort of 95 to 100 patients, fewer than 50 with Graves' ophthalmopathy and 55 to 60 with stable Graves' hyperthyroidism, was used to find distinguishing TCR V-J signatures. Whether ophthalmopathy could be predicted prospectively was tested in an independent validation cohort made up of under 20 hyperthyroidism patients plus 17 patients who later progressed to ophthalmopathy. For training and testing, the 100 or so patients in the discovery cohort were randomly divided in a 7:3 ratio. Thyroid tissue and blood T-cell repertoires from several Graves' hyperthyroidism patients were also compared in the study. After blood sampling, hyperthyroidism patients were treated with methimazole at a starting dose of 30 mg daily, and ophthalmopathy patients were treated with high-dose intravenous methylprednisolone. TCR Vbeta CDR3 sequencing of roughly 140 peripheral blood samples (under 45 ophthalmopathy, around 80 hyperthyroidism and roughly 17 progressor patients) is reported in the paper.

Cut back by 4 bases and 0 bases, the V and J ends lie 7 bases apart. The CDR3, cysteine through phenylalanine, is 13 amino acids long. Just CDR3 DNA is preserved here, 39 bases in frame from base 1. The germline V gene sets CDR1 to SGHDT and CDR2 to YYEEEE. Ophthalmopathy patients had moderately to severely active disease, Clinical Activity Score of at least 3, NOSPECS grade of at least 4, and duration under 3 months. Any patient with an uncontrolled infection, another autoimmune disease, pregnancy or lactation was excluded. Diagnoses were based on clinical symptoms, serum thyroxine and TRAb, thyroid ultrasound and orbital computed tomography. PBMCs were isolated from more than 9 ml of fresh peripheral blood by Ficoll-Paque density gradient centrifugation. Trizol reagent was used to extract total RNA, and RNA quality was then checked on an Agilent 2100 Bioanalyzer. Summary of the overall study and its limitations: Blood samples also contained most of the expanded thyroid clonotypes (frequency above 0.001), which suggests that blood repertoires may reflect thyroid immune responses. No statistical method was used to fix the sample size in advance, and group allocation was not hidden from the investigators. In validation, the model predicted progression to ophthalmopathy with over 65% sensitivity and less than 80% specificity, a median of about six months before onset. A model built on a 13 V-J signature distinguished ophthalmopathy from stable hyperthyroidism, reaching roughly 88% sensitivity and about 81% specificity in cross-validation and 80%/75% in testing.

About this clonotype: Its specific antigen is unknown. It has no much larger one-base neighbor in the sample; base qualities were not kept.

Amplification of TCR beta CDR3 regions was carried out from RNA transcripts. The first round of RT-PCR for the TCR CDR3 was performed with the HTBI primer set and the Qiagen OneStep RT-PCR kit. The libraries were constructed in a second round of multiplex PCR and then size-selected and purified. Sequencing of the libraries was done on an Illumina HiSeq2000 using paired-end 100 bp reads. Per the original workflow: Raw data were processed with SOAPnuke, discarding reads with adapters, uncalled bases, mean Phred below 15, or no exact constant-primer or identifier match. High-quality paired reads were merged using COPE v1.2.5, and each unique nucleotide sequence was defined as a clonotype. Clonotypes were aligned to IMGT TRBV, TRBD and TRBJ reference segments using MiTCR v1.1. The analysis was restricted to V-J combinations with a frequency above 0.0001, which together covered 99.2% of the repertoires. A TCS score was defined as the ratio of F50 (clonal expansion) to E x V (chaos), with BLOSUM62-based TCRdist applied between CDR3 peptides within each V-J. Welch's t-statistics and random forest reduced 450 to 600 V-J features to 13, which were used in a naive Bayes classifier (R e1071). In TCRdb, the public reads were trimmed at Q25 with fastp and aligned with MiXCR, with productive beta chains retained. When rows share a CDR3 protein, they turn into one entry using the most common DNA and genes. Here the V and J calls rest on TCRdb's processing, not on the authors' analysis. Recorded for this sample are under 550,000 distinct CDR3 sequences; less than 20% of them occurred a single time. Over 45% of the sample goes to the ten largest clones.

The V and J segments used are TRBV5-6 and TRBJ1-1; too little of a D gene remains to name it. The material sequenced was blood. This sequence was found in a man in his forties with Graves' ophthalmopathy. The CDR3 here reads CASSLPMNTEAFF. The bases read TGTGCCAGCAGCCTCCCAATGAACACTGAAGCTTTCTTT.